The entry below describes one T cell receptor (beta chain). As yet, its antigen is unknown. There were no patients with prior chemotherapy, radiotherapy or other malignancies, and all were node-negative on CT and PET/CT. The data belong to a study of prognosis after radiotherapy for stage I lung cancer. Genomic DNA was the source, and TCR beta CDR3 was amplified from it by two-round multiplex PCR. The first PCR round targeted every TRBV and TRBJ gene with specific primers. In TCRdb, the multiplex PCR reads were re-called with MiXCR into one record per CDR3 protein. The sample has about 12,000 distinct CDR3 sequences, 54% seen once. Study findings and constraints: As reported, TRBV and TRBJ gene usage differed between patients who had metastases and those who did not.

This TCR derives from a donor at least 50 years old with non-small cell lung cancer. Source: PBMCs, taken before or after stereotactic body radiation therapy (not recorded which).

CDR3 bases: TGTGCCAGCAGTCGGGAGCAGTACAATGAGCAGTTCTTC. It encodes CASSREQYNEQFF. This chain connects TRBV2 to TRBJ2-1, with D perhaps TRBD2 (6 bases). Looked up from germline, CDR1 is SNHLY and CDR2 is FYNNEI. V was cut by 5 bases and J by 4 bases, with 9 bases left in between. This CDR3 is 13 amino acids long.